Listed here are 19 T cell receptor beta chains from one sample, sequenced in a study of Graves' ophthalmopathy and Graves' hyperthyroidism. Transcripts of RNA were the source for amplifying TCR beta CDR3 regions. HTBI primers were used in a first-round RT-PCR, which preceded a second-round multiplex PCR. TCRdb called the multiplex PCR reads again in MiXCR, with one record for every CDR3 protein. Of some 160,000 distinct CDR3 sequences listed, around 40% are singletons. The material sequenced was peripheral blood. All receptors come from a man younger than 45 with Graves' ophthalmopathy.

This clonotype was found a few times. This chain uses TRBV6-5 with TRBJ1-1; TRBD1 might be the D (6 bases). Germline assignment: CDR1 MNHEY and CDR2 SVGAGI. The CDR3 runs 15 residues. V dropped 4 bases and J dropped 3 bases, with 15 bases sitting between them. The CDR3, as DNA: TGTGCCAGCAGTTTCCCAGGGGCGGGGGACACTGAAGCTTTCTTT. It is translated as CASSFPGAGDTEAFF.

The table lists this clonotype with many counts. V is TRBV12-3 or TRBV12-4 and J is TRBJ2-5, with a possible D match to TRBD2 (5 bases). V dropped 5 bases and J dropped 1 base, with 11 bases sitting between them. The CDR3 consists of 14 residues. The CDR3, as DNA: TGTGCCAGCAGTCAAGCGGAGCCCCAAGAGACCCAGTACTTC. This gives the protein CASSQAEPQETQYF.

This chain connects TRBV24-1 to TRBJ2-5, with 8 positions matching TRBD1. This CDR3 has 15 residues. The germline gives CDR1 KGHDR, CDR2 SFDVKD. J was trimmed by 1 base and V by 9 bases; bases with no gene match: 9. CDR3 region: CATSDRVWGQETQYF. For the CDR3, the DNA is TGTGCCACCTCGGACAGGGTTTGGGGCCAAGAGACCCAGTACTTC.

The chain couples TRBV6-2 or TRBV6-3 to TRBJ2-5, with no clear D. CDR3 length: 11 amino acids. Germline loops: CDR1 MNHEY, CDR2 SVGEGT. Trimming removed 4 bases at V and 9 bases at J, with 9 bases between. The CDR3 bases are TGTGCCAGCAGTTCTCAAGTTTCCCAGTACTTC. Amino acid sequence: CASSSQVSQYF.

In its sample, this clonotype was seen many times. The chain is built from TRBV6-5 and TRBJ2-7; TRBD1 aligns across 7 bases. The CDR3 contains 15 residues. CDR1 is MNHEY, CDR2 SVGAGI, per germline. V trimming: 0 bases; J trimming: 2 bases; junction bases outside the gene matches: 4. CDR3: CASSYSGQEPYEQYF. The CDR3 region has the DNA TGTGCCAGCAGTTACTCTGGACAGGAACCCTACGAGCAGTACTTC.

This clonotype occurred many times. The chain has TRBV7-2 and TRBJ2-5; D remains unclear. Germline CDR1 SGHTA, CDR2 FQGNSA. The CDR3 spans 14 residues. The V and J ends lost 1 base and 2 bases respectively, with 8 bases between them. CDR3 sequence: CASSLDRWQETQYF. CDR3 nucleotides: TGTGCCAGCAGCTTAGATCGGTGGCAAGAGACCCAGTACTTC.

This clonotype was seen ten or more times. V usage is TRBV6-2 or TRBV6-3 and J usage is TRBJ1-6; D gene unclear. The CDR3 is 13 amino acids. Deletions cut 0 bases from V and 14 bases from J, with 11 bases between. Germline V gives CDR1 MNHEY, CDR2 SVGEGT. CDR3 sequence: CASSYSSGFTLHF. CDR3 DNA sequence: TGTGCCAGCAGTTACTCGAGTGGGTTTACCCTCCACTTT.

This clonotype was observed many times. The chain employs TRBV28 and TRBJ2-7; tentatively, D is TRBD1 or TRBD2 (5 bases each). Trimming left V 5 bases short and J 3 bases short, with 17 bases between. Per the germline V gene, CDR1 is MDHEN and CDR2 is SYDVKM. The CDR3 length is 15 residues. Here the CDR3 reads CASSRPGTVNYEQYF. CDR3 bases: TGTGCCAGCAGTCGGCCCGGGACGGTAAACTACGAGCAGTACTTC.

V and J are TRBV20-1 and TRBJ2-7; D unresolved. The V gene lost 6 bases and the J gene lost 3 bases, with 9 bases spanning the gap. The V gene's germline CDR1 is DFQATT and CDR2 SNEGSKA (reference sequence). The CDR3 totals 11 residues. DNA for the CDR3: TGCAGTGCCAGGTGGGACTACGAGCAGTACTTC. Its protein is CSARWDYEQYF.

V is TRBV6-1 and J is TRBJ1-2; a possible D gene is TRBD1 (5 bases). Germline V lookup: CDR1 MNHNS, CDR2 SASEGT. V was shortened by 8 bases and J by 8 bases, with 15 bases between the two germline ends. This CDR3 has 12 amino acids. The CDR3 nucleotides are TGTGCCAGCGGGGACCCGGGTAGGGGCTACACCTTC. It is translated as CASGDPGRGYTF.

This clonotype was recorded at least ten times. The chain combines TRBV12-3 or TRBV12-4 with TRBJ2-5; D might be TRBD1 or TRBD2, each matching 5 bases. CDR3 size: 15 residues. Trimming left V 5 bases short and J 7 bases short, with 20 bases between. DNA for the CDR3: TGTGCCAGCAGTCCCGGAACCGGGACCAAGGGGACCCAGTACTTC. This translates into CASSPGTGTKGTQYF.

This clonotype was seen at least ten times. CDR3 residues: CASNGPPGNTIYF. CDR3 in DNA: TGTGCCAGCAACGGACCTCCCGGAAACACCATATATTTT. V is TRBV7-2 and J is TRBJ1-3; no definite D call. V gave up 7 bases and J gave up 4 bases, with 11 bases separating them. This CDR3 spans 13 amino acids. Germline assignment: CDR1 SGHTA and CDR2 FQGNSA.

The chain is built from TRBV12-3 or TRBV12-4 and TRBJ1-6; 8 positions match TRBD1. Trimming at V came to 6 bases and at J to 12 bases, leaving 7 bases not matched to a gene. There are 13 residues in the CDR3. CDR3 region: CASRSGQGKPLHF. The CDR3, as DNA: TGTGCCAGCAGGAGCGGACAGGGTAAACCCCTCCACTTT.

This clonotype was counted ten times or more. The chain is built from TRBV10-3 and TRBJ1-2, with 8 bases that match TRBD1. Trimming cost V 3 bases and J 4 bases; bases outside gene matches: 4. Germline V gene data show CDR1 as ENHRY and CDR2 as SYGVKD. The length of the CDR3 is 14 residues. The CDR3 region is CAISDGQGSYGYTF. The CDR3 region has the DNA TGTGCCATCAGTGACGGACAGGGCAGCTATGGCTACACCTTC.

This clonotype was counted at least ten times. The V gene is TRBV28, the J gene TRBJ2-2; 7 bases agree with TRBD1. This CDR3 has 16 residues. The junction had 9 bases not matched to a gene; V was cut back by 2 bases and J by 6 bases. Germline CDR1 MDHEN, CDR2 SYDVKM. The CDR3 DNA follows: TGTGCCAGCAGTTTAGCTGGACAGGAATCCGCCGGGGAGCTGTTTTTT. Amino acid sequence: CASSLAGQESAGELFF.

This clonotype was seen many times. The chain joins TRBV6-5 to TRBJ2-5, with TRBD1 identical over 8 bases. The CDR3 runs 15 residues. CDR1 and CDR2 from the germline V gene are MNHEY and SVGAGI. V lost 4 bases to trimming and J lost 2 bases; unmatched junction nucleotides: 6. CDR3 nucleotides: TGTGCCAGCAGTTCGACAGGGGCCGTTCAAGAGACCCAGTACTTC. Protein product: CASSSTGAVQETQYF.

The CDR3 sequence: CASSSHRLDRVGMNTEAFF. The CDR3 coding sequence is TGTGCCAGCAGTTCCCATCGCCTCGACAGGGTGGGTATGAACACTGAAGCTTTCTTT. This chain joins TRBV28 and TRBJ1-1; 7 bases map to TRBD1. The CDR3 consists of 19 residues. Germline CDR1 reads MDHEN; CDR2 reads SYDVKM. V lost 4 bases to trimming and J lost 0 bases; unmatched junction nucleotides: 17.

In its sample, this clonotype was seen many times. The rearrangement links TRBV12-3 or TRBV12-4 to TRBJ2-5, with TRBD1 matching over 7 bases. The CDR3 loop spans 13 amino acids. Trimming removed 5 bases from V and 4 bases from J; junction bases left unmatched: 4. CDR3 protein: CASSTRDRETQYF. For the CDR3, the DNA is TGTGCCAGCAGTACCAGGGACAGAGAGACCCAGTACTTC.

V gene TRBV6-1 combines with J gene TRBJ1-1; D may be TRBD1 (5 bases). Looked up from germline, CDR1 is MNHNS and CDR2 is SASEGT. The CDR3 is 13 amino acids. Trimming shortened V by 2 bases and J by 7 bases, and 11 bases separated the two germline ends. CDR3 amino acids: CASSEPTDNEAFF. DNA for the CDR3: TGTGCCAGCAGTGAACCGACAGACAATGAAGCTTTCTTT.